These 31 T cell receptor beta chains came from one sample sequenced in a study of monozygotic twins with inflammatory bowel disease. From its re-call of the 5' RACE reads, TCRdb lists each CDR3 protein once, without DNA. The sample has some 160,000 distinct CDR3 sequences. The source material was blood. The receptors come from a human donor with ulcerative colitis or Crohn's disease, or a healthy co-twin of an affected twin (not recorded which).

The V gene is TRBV16, the J gene TRBJ1-2; absent DNA, TCRdb's TRBD1 call cannot be checked. The CDR3 is made up of 13 amino acids. Germline assignment: CDR1 KGHSY and CDR2 FQNENV. CDR3 residues: CASSQWDSYGYTF. Filled out from reference TRBV16 and TRBJ1-2, the complete variable domain reads GEEVAQTPKHLVRGEGQKAKLYCAPIKGHSYVFWYQQVLKNEFKFLISFQNENVFDETGMPKERFSAKCLPNSPCSLEIQATKLEDSAVYFCASSQWDSYGYTFGSGTRLTVV.

V usage is TRBV5-4 and J usage is TRBJ2-5; with no DNA, the TCRdb D assignment of TRBD2 cannot be verified. From germline, CDR1 is SGHNT and CDR2 YYREEE (reference sequence). This CDR3 spans 16 amino acids. The CDR3 loop reads CASSSLQTSGEETQYF. The full variable domain, its missing parts supplied by reference TRBV5-4 and TRBJ2-5, is ETGVTQSPTHLIKTRGQQVTLRCSSQSGHNTVSWYQQALGQGPQFIFQYYREEENGRGNFPPRFSGLQFPNYSSELNVNALELDDSALYLCASSSLQTSGEETQYFGPGTRLLVL.

The chain links TRBV29-1 to TRBJ2-7; the D call of TRBD1 rests on TCRdb alone, since no DNA is present to check it. CDR3 length: 14 amino acids. The germline V gene encodes CDR1 SQVTM and CDR2 ANQGSEA. This chain's CDR3 is CSVIGGGGVYEQYF.

The V and J genes are TRBV6-5 and TRBJ1-3; TCRdb proposes TRBD1, but this gene call is untestable without DNA. The CDR3 is 17 amino acids. The germline gives CDR1 MNHEY, CDR2 SVGAGI. CDR3 amino acids: CASSYSRWGRGENTIYF.

This chain links TRBV7-2 with TRBJ2-7; lacking DNA, the TRBD1 call made by TCRdb goes unchecked. The CDR3 length is 13 residues. Per the germline V gene, CDR1 is SGHTA and CDR2 is FQGNSA. The CDR3 protein is CASSQGRVYEQYF. The whole variable domain, filled in from reference TRBV7-2 and TRBJ2-7, reads GAGVSQSPSNKVTEKGKDVELRCDPISGHTALYWYRQSLGQGLEFLIYFQGNSAPDKSGLPSDRFSAERTGGSVSTLTIQRTQQEDSAVYLCASSQGRVYEQYFGPGTRLTVT.

The chain couples TRBV7-2 to TRBJ2-5; without DNA, the TCRdb call of TRBD1 cannot be checked. The CDR3 contains 15 residues. Germline V gene sequence: CDR1 SGHTA, CDR2 FQGNSA. CDR3: CASSSRGTVAETQYF.

This rearrangement joins TRBV5-5 to TRBJ2-2; absent DNA, TCRdb's TRBD1 call cannot be checked. Germline CDR1 and CDR2: SGHKS and YYEKEE (reference sequence). The CDR3 is 16 residues long. The CDR3 spells CASSGAASLRTGELFF.

V usage is TRBV3-1 and J usage is TRBJ1-2. The CDR3 runs to 16 residues. The germline V gene encodes CDR1 LGHDT and CDR2 YNNKEL (reference sequence). CDR3 sequence: CASSQDRLKANYGYTF.

The J gene is TRBJ2-5, the V gene TRBV20-1; without DNA, the TCRdb call of TRBD2 cannot be checked. The CDR3 loop spans 15 amino acids. From germline, CDR1 is DFQATT and CDR2 SNEGSKA (reference sequence). The CDR3 reads CSAWTSGASQETQYF.

The chain couples TRBV10-3 to TRBJ2-7; TCRdb's D call of TRBD1 is untestable without DNA. The CDR3 runs to 14 residues. Germline lookup yields CDR1 ENHRY and CDR2 SYGVKD. This CDR3 is CAISDSRASYEQYF.

The chain uses TRBV20-1 and TRBJ2-3; TCRdb's D call of TRBD2 is untestable without DNA. Germline V lookup: CDR1 DFQATT, CDR2 SNEGSKA (reference sequence). The CDR3 length is 16 residues. CDR3 in amino acids: CSARGLGLAYTDTQYF.

CDR3 sequence reads: CSVGIRAGGLYEQYF. The chain uses TRBV29-1 and TRBJ2-7; TCRdb's D call of TRBD1 is untestable without DNA. The germline V gene encodes CDR1 SQVTM and CDR2 ANQGSEA. This CDR3 region has 15 residues.

The gene calls are TRBV12-3 or TRBV12-4 and TRBJ2-5; TCRdb outputs TRBD1, but without DNA this stays unchecked. The CDR3 is 14 residues long. Here the CDR3 reads CASSLGQHQETQYF.

This CDR3 is CASSQEVAVGTVVYEQYF. The chain recombines TRBV4-1 with TRBJ2-7; TCRdb's assignment of TRBD1 cannot be checked, as there is no DNA. The CDR3 sequence is 18 residues long. From germline, CDR1 is MGHRA and CDR2 YSYEKL.

This chain links TRBV5-1 with TRBJ1-4; TCRdb picks TRBD1, but there is no DNA to check that call. The CDR3 spans 15 residues. CDR1 and CDR2 (germline): SGHRS, YFSETQ. CDR3 residues: CASSSVSRGTAKLFF.

This sequence joins TRBV28 and TRBJ2-1. This CDR3 is 15 amino acids long. The germline CDR1 and CDR2 sequences are MDHEN and SYDVKM. Here the CDR3 reads CASPPRIASVNEQFF.

V is TRBV24-1 and J is TRBJ1-3. CDR3 size: 19 residues. CDR1 is KGHDR and CDR2 is SFDVKD in the germline V gene. The CDR3 here is CATSDPPGKQEVSGNTIYF.

This sequence joins TRBV12-3 or TRBV12-4 and TRBJ2-4; checking the TCRdb D call of TRBD1 is not possible without DNA. The CDR3 sequence is 15 residues long. The CDR3 sequence: CASSLAKGVKNIQYF.

The V call is TRBV11-2, the J call TRBJ2-2. Germline V CDR1 and CDR2: SGHAT, FQNNGV. The CDR3 sequence is 12 residues long. Here the CDR3 reads CASSLDHGELFF.

The CDR3 loop reads CASTLSGGKTGVGPQHF. The chain combines TRBV12-3 or TRBV12-4 with TRBJ1-5; TCRdb calls TRBD1, which cannot be checked without DNA. The CDR3 consists of 17 residues.

The chain has TRBV20-1 and TRBJ1-5. The CDR3 has 13 amino acids. Germline V gene sequence: CDR1 DFQATT, CDR2 SNEGSKA (reference sequence). CDR3 sequence reads: CSASPGRPQPQHF.

This rearrangement joins TRBV12-3 or TRBV12-4 to TRBJ2-1; TCRdb's assignment of TRBD1 cannot be checked, as there is no DNA. The CDR3 sequence is 14 residues long. The CDR3 loop is CASSLGGGTNEQFF.

This chain uses TRBV6-4 with TRBJ2-1; the TCRdb D gene call, TRBD2, has no DNA to confirm it. Germline loops: CDR1 MRHNA, CDR2 SNTAGT. The length of the CDR3 is 16 residues. CDR3 protein: CASSDGSGGASNEQFF.

V gene TRBV5-1 combines with J gene TRBJ2-2. The length of the CDR3 is 14 residues. Per the germline V gene, CDR1 is SGHRS and CDR2 is YFSETQ. The CDR3 spells CASSLYQDTGELFF.

This chain links TRBV20-1 with TRBJ2-2; TCRdb outputs TRBD1, but without DNA this stays unchecked. CDR3 length equals 15 residues. Germline CDR1 DFQATT, CDR2 SNEGSKA (reference sequence). The CDR3 reads CSASRQGRDTGELFF.

J is TRBJ2-1 and V is TRBV6-2 or TRBV6-3; TCRdb returns TRBD2, unconfirmable since there is no DNA. This CDR3 region has 14 residues. Germline CDR1 reads MNHEY; CDR2 reads SVGEGT. CDR3 residues: CASSYDSGRGEQFF.

V usage is TRBV29-1 and J usage is TRBJ1-1; TCRdb outputs TRBD1, but without DNA this stays unchecked. Germline V lookup: CDR1 SQVTM, CDR2 ANQGSEA. The CDR3 has 13 residues. The CDR3 sequence is CSVEGQMNTEAFF.

The chain recombines TRBV10-1 with TRBJ1-2. The CDR3 is 13 residues long. The germline V gene has CDR1 WNHNN and CDR2 SYGVQD (reference sequence). CDR3: CASSAQIAYGYTF.

This chain connects TRBV20-1 to TRBJ2-3; no DNA is available, so the TRBD1 call from TCRdb remains unchecked. The germline gives CDR1 DFQATT, CDR2 SNEGSKA (reference sequence). This CDR3 spans 16 amino acids. The CDR3 is CSARDTPRARVDTQYF.

The rearrangement links TRBV29-1 to TRBJ2-3; TCRdb outputs TRBD2, but without DNA this stays unchecked. The length of the CDR3 is 15 residues. The germline V gene has CDR1 SQVTM and CDR2 ANQGSEA. CDR3 protein: CSVPRPTSLADTQYF.

The chain employs TRBV19 and TRBJ2-1; the TRBD2 assignment by TCRdb is unverifiable without DNA. Per germline, CDR1 LNHDA and CDR2 SQIVND (reference sequence). The CDR3 consists of 15 residues. CDR3: CASSISGLGSNEQFF.